This T cell receptor (beta chain) was obtained from a study of early T cells in non-severe SARS-CoV-2 infection. Study context: RNA in bulk from unsorted whole blood was sequenced, and chains were unpaired. Study conclusions and caveats: Anti-spike CD8 responses were favored by VDJdb matching, which missed private and CD4 specificities.

As concerns this clonotype: Its cognate antigen is unknown.

Germline V gene lookup returns CDR1 SGHNT and CDR2 YYREEE (reference sequence). CDR3 size: 13 residues. With 2 bases removed from V and 3 bases from J, the gap between germline ends came to 9 bases. Attachment of unique molecular identifiers to individual cDNA molecules was performed. TCRdb re-called the 5' RACE reads with MiXCR, one entry per CDR3 protein. The table lists around 67,000 distinct CDR3 sequences, approximately 10% of them singletons, with less than 5% in the top ten. The sequencing sample was made of whole blood. The TCR sequence derives from an adult who was a healthcare worker with PCR-confirmed SARS-CoV-2 infection or an uninfected control (not recorded which). This chain links TRBV5-4 with TRBJ2-7; D gene ambiguous. CDR3 residues: CASSFRSHYEQYF. For the CDR3, the DNA is TGTGCCAGCAGCTTTCGGTCTCACTACGAGCAGTACTTC.